The 15 T cell receptor beta chains below were found in one sample sequenced in a study of blood T cell repertoires in COVID-19. Clones were read by immunoSEQ multiplex PCR, and TCRdb kept only the in-frame ones, dropping some. This table holds hundreds of thousands of clones, approximately 85% found once. The sample consisted of peripheral blood. The origin of the receptors is a man between 50 and 59 years old with COVID-19, enrolled during active disease.

The CDR3 spells CASSPKRQGIRGTEAFF. CDR3 sequence (DNA): TGTGCCAGCAGCCCTAAAAGACAGGGGATCCGGGGCACTGAAGCTTTCTTT. The chain couples TRBV5-6 to TRBJ1-1; 8 nucleotides agree with TRBD1. Unmatched junction bases numbered 15, after V lost 4 bases and J lost 4 bases. CDR3 size: 17 residues. Germline lookup yields CDR1 SGHDT and CDR2 YYEEEE.

The gene calls are TRBV13 and TRBJ1-1, with a tentative D call TRBD1 (5 bases). Trimming left V 6 bases short and J 1 base short, with 9 bases between. The CDR3 totals 13 residues. Germline V lookup: CDR1 PRHDT, CDR2 FYEKMQ (reference sequence). This CDR3 is CASSLGANTEAFF. Written as DNA, the CDR3 is TGTGCCAGCAGTCTTGGGGCGAACACTGAAGCTTTCTTT.

V and J are TRBV7-2 and TRBJ2-2, with D possibly being TRBD2 (6 bases). The germline V gene encodes CDR1 SGHTA and CDR2 FQGNSA. The CDR3 covers 14 residues. Trimming removed 5 bases at V and 8 bases at J, with 15 bases between. This chain's CDR3 is CASSRRAGSGELFF. CDR3 sequence (DNA): TGTGCCAGCAGCCGGAGGGCCGGTTCGGGGGAGCTGTTTTTT.

This CDR3 reads CASSYRGKTEAFF. The CDR3, as DNA: TGTGCCAGCAGTTACCGGGGGAAGACTGAAGCTTTCTTT. V and J are TRBV6-2 or TRBV6-3 and TRBJ1-1, with a tentative D call TRBD1 (5 bases). This CDR3 has 13 residues. In germline, CDR1 is MNHEY, CDR2 SVGEGT. Trimming left V 2 bases short and J 5 bases short, with 9 bases between.

The V gene is TRBV7-2, the J gene TRBJ2-3; tentative D call: TRBD1 (7 bases). The CDR3 loop spans 13 amino acids. V was clipped by 10 bases and J by 2 bases, with 13 bases between them. The germline CDR1 and CDR2 sequences are SGHTA and FQGNSA. CDR3 protein: CATRGTATDTQYF. CDR3 DNA sequence: TGTGCCACCCGCGGGACAGCCACAGATACGCAGTATTTT. Full variable domain (missing parts from reference TRBV7-2 and TRBJ2-3): GAGVSQSPSNKVTEKGKDVELRCDPISGHTALYWYRQSLGQGLEFLIYFQGNSAPDKSGLPSDRFSAERTGGSVSTLTIQRTQQEDSAVYLCATRGTATDTQYFGPGTRLTVL.

This sequence joins TRBV12-3 or TRBV12-4 and TRBJ2-1; D is perhaps TRBD1 (6 bases). The V gene lost 8 bases and the J gene lost 12 bases, with 17 bases spanning the gap. This CDR3 has 12 residues. This CDR3 reads CASHKTGHLQFF. The CDR3 coding sequence is TGTGCCAGCCACAAGACAGGCCACTTGCAGTTCTTC.

The rearrangement links TRBV6-5 to TRBJ1-1, with 7 bases matching TRBD1. This CDR3 has 13 residues. Germline V gene data show CDR1 as MNHEY and CDR2 as SVGAGI. After removal of 0 bases from V and 8 bases from J, the junction contained 3 bases not matched to a gene. The CDR3 DNA sequence: TGTGCCAGCAGTTACTCTCGGACAGGCGAAGCTTTCTTT. This encodes CASSYSRTGEAFF.

V and J are TRBV6-5 and TRBJ2-4; 8 bases are shared with TRBD2. This CDR3 is 14 amino acids long. Trimming at V came to 5 bases and at J to 5 bases, leaving 5 bases not matched to a gene. The germline gives CDR1 MNHEY, CDR2 SVGAGI. In nucleotides, the CDR3 is TGTGCCAGCAGTATAGCGGGATCTGAAAACATTCAGTACTTC. This codes for CASSIAGSENIQYF.

This chain links TRBV6-5 with TRBJ2-7; unclear D gene. This CDR3 region has 12 residues. Trimming pared 6 bases from V and 7 bases from J, leaving 13 bases between. The germline gives CDR1 MNHEY, CDR2 SVGAGI. The CDR3 DNA follows: TGTGCCAGCAGATCCCGAGGTTCGGAGCAGTACTTC. This translates into CASRSRGSEQYF.

The chain combines TRBV11-2 with TRBJ1-1; 8 bases align to TRBD1. V lost 4 bases to trimming and J lost 6 bases; unmatched junction nucleotides: 1. This CDR3 spans 12 amino acids. Per germline, CDR1 SGHAT and CDR2 FQNNGV. CDR3 DNA sequence: TGTGCCAGCAGCTCAGGGGGCCCTGAAGCTTTCTTT. It is translated as CASSSGGPEAFF.

The chain recombines TRBV6-5 with TRBJ2-1; the D gene is possibly TRBD1 (5 bases). V dropped 7 bases and J dropped 1 base, with 14 bases sitting between them. The CDR3 consists of 15 residues. CDR1 is MNHEY, CDR2 SVGAGI, per germline. The chain's CDR3 is CASIYRQRSYNEQFF. The CDR3 DNA is TGTGCCAGCATTTATAGACAGAGATCCTACAATGAGCAGTTCTTC.

This sequence joins TRBV5-1 and TRBJ1-1; tentative D call: TRBD1 (6 bases). Trimming left V 2 bases short and J 5 bases short, with 7 bases between. The germline V gene has CDR1 SGHRS and CDR2 YFSETQ. The CDR3 runs to 12 residues. The CDR3 DNA reads as TGCGCCAGCAGCTTTGACAGGACTGAAGCTTTCTTT. Residues: CASSFDRTEAFF.

The V gene is TRBV5-1, the J gene TRBJ1-1; D is unclear. The germline V gene has CDR1 SGHRS and CDR2 YFSETQ. V was pared by 6 bases and J by 1 base, with 10 bases between. The length of the CDR3 is 13 residues. DNA of the CDR3: TGCGCCAGCAAACTAGAGACGAACACTGAAGCTTTCTTT. Translated, it gives CASKLETNTEAFF.

The CDR3 DNA reads as TGTGCCAGCAGTTACTCCGTAACCAGAGATACGCAGTATTTT. It translates to CASSYSVTRDTQYF. This rearrangement joins TRBV6-5 to TRBJ2-3, with no clear D. The CDR3 sequence is 14 residues long. Germline V gene lookup returns CDR1 MNHEY and CDR2 SVGAGI. Trimming cost V 0 bases and J 5 bases, with 9 bases left between them.

Of note for this clone: The junction does not match germline at one end; this may be a read error. The chain employs TRBV19 and TRBJ2-1; 7 nucleotides agree with TRBD1. The CDR3 extends over 14 amino acids. Germline V gene lookup returns CDR1 LNHDA and CDR2 SQIVND (reference sequence). The CDR3 region is CASSIVVRQGELFF. CDR3 bases: TGTGCCAGTAGTATAGTGGTAAGGCAGGGGGAGCTGTTCTTC.